This T cell receptor (beta chain) derives from a study of CD8 T cells in ankylosing spondylitis. V was pared by 3 bases and J by 4 bases, with 10 bases between. The CDR3 loop spans 14 amino acids. CDR1 and CDR2 (germline): LNHNV, YYDKDF (reference sequence). On this clonotype: Its antigen is unknown.

General observations from the study: Enrichment of disease-linked clones was reportedly significant in matched ankylosing spondylitis synovial fluid. About eight highly homologous variants made up a TCR beta motif that seemed to typify ankylosing spondylitis blood.

With molecular barcodes, quantitative 5'-RACE was used to make the TCR beta libraries. One entry per CDR3 protein results from TCRdb running MiXCR on the 5' RACE reads. The sample yields about 120,000 distinct CDR3 sequences, approximately 15% seen once. Sequences were obtained from blood, either unsorted or a sorted T cell fraction (not recorded which). This receptor was identified in a female donor with ankylosing spondylitis or in good health (not recorded which). This chain links TRBV15 with TRBJ2-1; D is unresolved. CDR3 loop: CATSRKDLYNEQFF. The CDR3 nucleotides read TGTGCCACCAGCAGGAAGGACCTATACAATGAGCAGTTCTTC. The whole variable domain, filled in from reference TRBV15 and TRBJ2-1, reads DAMVIQNPRYQVTQFGKPVTLSCSQTLNHNVMYWYQQKSSQAPKLLFHYYDKDFNNEADTPDNFQSRRPNTSFCFLDIRSPGLGDTAMYLCATSRKDLYNEQFFGPGTRLTVL.